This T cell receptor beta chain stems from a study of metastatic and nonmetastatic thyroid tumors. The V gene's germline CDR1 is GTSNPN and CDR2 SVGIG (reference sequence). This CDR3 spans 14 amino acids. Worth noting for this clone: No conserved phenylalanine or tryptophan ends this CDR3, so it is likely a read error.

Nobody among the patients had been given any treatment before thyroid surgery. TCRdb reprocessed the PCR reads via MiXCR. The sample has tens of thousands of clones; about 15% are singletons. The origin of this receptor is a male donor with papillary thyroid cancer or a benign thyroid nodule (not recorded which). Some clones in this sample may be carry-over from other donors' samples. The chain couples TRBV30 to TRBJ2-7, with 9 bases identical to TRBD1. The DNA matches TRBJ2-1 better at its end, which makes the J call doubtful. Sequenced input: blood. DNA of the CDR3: TGTGCCAGGACTGTAGGGACAGGGTCCTACGAGCAGTTCTTG. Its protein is CARTVGTGSYEQFL.